This entry is about one T cell receptor beta chain. Antigen unknown. This sample is part of a study of cytomegalovirus exposure and HLA in healthy donors. Findings of the study overall: What was likely a sequencing artifact was a cluster of highly shared sequence variants. Reports indicated that the classifier achieved high specificity and sensitivity in diagnosing cytomegalovirus status.

Primers included in the PCR were 60 Vbeta and 13 Jbeta primers. Original data processing: Counted up in a later analysis, unique TCR beta chains came to approximately 77 million, with some 9.9 million shared. Profiled with immunoSEQ multiplex PCR; TCRdb holds only in-frame clones, not every one. D and trimming come from the DNA, and the V and J calls and clone size come from that table. Of 95,000 to 100,000 clones in the sample, about three quarters were seen once. This clonotype originated in a human donor in good health. The sequenced sample was PBMCs.

The CDR3 loop is CASRQGRGHREQYF. The CDR3 coding sequence is TGCGCCAGCCGGCAAGGGCGGGGCCACCGCGAGCAGTACTTC. The chain employs TRBV10-2 and TRBJ2-7; tentatively, D is TRBD2 (6 bases). The CDR3 is 14 amino acids. V was trimmed by 8 bases and J by 6 bases, leaving 20 bases between them. Germline CDR1 is WSHSY and CDR2 is SAAADI.